This TCR beta chain was sequenced in a study of T cells in Graves' hyperthyroidism and ophthalmopathy. Comment on this clonotype: Its antigen is not known.

RNA transcripts were the template for amplifying TCR beta CDR3 regions. With the HTBI primer set, the TCR CDR3 went through a first round of RT-PCR. TCRdb analysed the multiplex PCR reads with MiXCR anew, one entry per CDR3 protein. The sample lists 400,000 to 600,000 distinct CDR3 sequences; 20% were seen once. Whole-study findings and limits: Through a model of 13 V-J features, ophthalmopathy was separated from stable hyperthyroidism.

Trimming left V 2 bases short and J 2 bases short, with 13 bases between. The CDR3 totals 15 residues. Germline V gives CDR1 MNHEY, CDR2 SVGAGI. Diagnoses were established using clinical symptoms, serum thyroxine and TRAb, thyroid ultrasound and orbital computed tomography. The V call is TRBV6-5, the J call TRBJ2-7, with a weak D call TRBD2 (7 bases). The clonotype was recovered from a man aged 18-30 years with Graves' hyperthyroidism. What was sequenced was blood. The CDR3 DNA is TGTGCCAGCAGTTACGGTCGGGGGGCCGCCTACGAGCAGTACTTC. This sequence encodes CASSYGRGAAYEQYF.